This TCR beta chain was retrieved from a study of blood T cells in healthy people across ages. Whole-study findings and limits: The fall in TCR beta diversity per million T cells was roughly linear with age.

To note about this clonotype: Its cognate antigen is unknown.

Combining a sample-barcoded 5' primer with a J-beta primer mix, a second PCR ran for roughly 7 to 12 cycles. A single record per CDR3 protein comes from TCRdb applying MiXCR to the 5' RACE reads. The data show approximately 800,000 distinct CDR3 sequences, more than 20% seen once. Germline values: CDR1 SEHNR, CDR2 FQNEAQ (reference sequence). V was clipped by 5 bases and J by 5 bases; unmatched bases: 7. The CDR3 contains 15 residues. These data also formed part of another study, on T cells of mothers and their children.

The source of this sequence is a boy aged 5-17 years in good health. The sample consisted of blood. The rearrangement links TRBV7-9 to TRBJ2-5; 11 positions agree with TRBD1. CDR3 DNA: TGTGCCAGCAGCAATCCCGGGACAGGGGGTGAGACCCAGTACTTC. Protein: CASSNPGTGGETQYF.